What follows is one T cell receptor (beta chain) and its context. The antigen this receptor binds is unknown. One base away there is no much larger clone; base qualities are not given. At diagnosis, peripheral blood, uninvolved tumor-adjacent lung and tumor were collected and were preserved as a mix of fresh-frozen and FFPE material. For TCR repertoire profiling, blood samples were analyzed as peripheral blood mononuclear cells. The data stem from a study of T cells in localized non-small cell lung cancer (TCRdb year 2020). About the investigation overall: The study analyzed T cell repertoires of hundreds of early-stage NSCLC patients, comparing tumors and uninvolved tumor-adjacent lungs. Of the NSCLC patients, 129 were male and 85 to 110 were female, and the mean age was around 70 years. All 250 or so NSCLC patients in the cohort were treatment-naive and had localized lung tumors that were resected. Summary of the overall study and its limitations: Of the top 100 tumor clones, a median of around 57 were detected in paired uninvolved adjacent lung; around 27 were also among that lung's top 100. Because multi-region sequencing of the tumors was not done, intratumor heterogeneity could not be ruled out. Longer overall survival was associated with higher T cell density in blood, whereas shorter survival was associated with higher clonality in adjacent lung. Since the design was exploratory, TCR variables were selected using unadjusted p-values with no false-discovery rate correction. Uninvolved tumor-adjacent lung showed the highest T cell clonality, higher than tumor, which suggests more focused antigenic responses in the uninvolved tumor-adjacent lung.

V and J lose 5 bases and 3 bases, and a span of 21 bases separates them. The CDR3 covers 17 residues, taking in both the cysteine and the phenylalanine. The sequence is cut down to CDR3 DNA, 51 bases in frame from base 1. CDR1 is given as SGHVS and CDR2 as FQNEAQ, both from the germline V gene. The immunoSEQ Assay was used to sequence TCR beta CDR3 regions from DNA. In the source study's methods: T cell density was computed as TCR beta template counts normalized to usable DNA estimated by amplifying housekeeping genes. Richness was estimated with the preseqR package, extrapolating to 400,000 templates for PBMC samples and 120,000 templates for tissue samples. Clonality was taken to be one minus Pielou's evenness. Differential abundance testing on productive amino-acid clonotypes, with a minimum total count of 5 and an alpha of 0.1, was used to identify tissue-enriched TCRs. The Jaccard Index and the Morisita Overlap Index were used to measure how much the repertoires overlapped between compartments. GLIPH grouped TCR beta CDR3s together with public tetramer-defined viral CDR3s, and a viral motif had to include at least three viral sequences and also show V-gene enrichment. Sourced from immuneACCESS, this table was stored by TCRdb with only in-frame sequences that have V and J called. A share of the clones is absent; for the studies checked, an unresolved V gene accounts for under half, and the remainder has no known explanation. V and J calls and clone size are those listed in that table; D and trimming were worked out from the DNA. The sample yields tens of thousands of clones; 81% were counted once. The top ten clonotypes cover roughly 17% of the sample.

The sequencing used peripheral blood mononuclear cells, collected before any cancer treatment. This TCR derives from a man between 40 and 70 years old with stage III lung adenocarcinoma. The V gene is TRBV7-8 and the J gene is TRBJ2-3, with the D call perhaps TRBD1 or TRBD2, each one matching 6 bases. The DNA sequence is TGTGCCAGCAGCCTCCTCGCGGAGGGGGGCAGTACAGATACGCAGTATTTT. This codes for CASSLLAEGGSTDTQYF.